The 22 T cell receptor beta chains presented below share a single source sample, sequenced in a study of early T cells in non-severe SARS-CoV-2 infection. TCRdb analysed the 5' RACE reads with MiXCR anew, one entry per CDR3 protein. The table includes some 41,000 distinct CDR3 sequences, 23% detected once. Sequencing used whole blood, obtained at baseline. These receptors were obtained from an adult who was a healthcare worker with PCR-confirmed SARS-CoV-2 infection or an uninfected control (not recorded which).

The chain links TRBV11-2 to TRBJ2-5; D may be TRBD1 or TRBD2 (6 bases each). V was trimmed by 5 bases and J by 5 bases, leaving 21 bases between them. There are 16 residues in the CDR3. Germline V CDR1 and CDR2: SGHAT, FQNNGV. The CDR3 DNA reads TGTGCCAGCAGCCTCGGGGGAACAGGGTTTGGGGAGACCCAGTACTTC. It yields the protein CASSLGGTGFGETQYF.

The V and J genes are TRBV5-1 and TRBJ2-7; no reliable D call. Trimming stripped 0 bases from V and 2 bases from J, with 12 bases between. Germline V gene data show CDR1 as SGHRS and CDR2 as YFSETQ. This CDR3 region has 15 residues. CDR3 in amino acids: CASSLDSQLTYEQYF. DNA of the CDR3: TGCGCCAGCAGCTTGGACAGCCAGTTGACCTACGAGCAGTACTTC.

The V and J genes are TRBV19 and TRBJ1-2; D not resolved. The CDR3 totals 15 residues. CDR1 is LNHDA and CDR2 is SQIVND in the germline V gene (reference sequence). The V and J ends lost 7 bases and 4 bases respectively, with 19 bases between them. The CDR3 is CASTLGNPQLYGYTF. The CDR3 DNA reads TGTGCCAGTACCCTAGGGAACCCCCAGCTCTATGGCTACACCTTC.

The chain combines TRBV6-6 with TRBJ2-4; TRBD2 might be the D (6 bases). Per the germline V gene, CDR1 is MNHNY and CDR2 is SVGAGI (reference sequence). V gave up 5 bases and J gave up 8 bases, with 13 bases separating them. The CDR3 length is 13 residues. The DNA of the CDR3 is TGTGCCAGCAGTAACCCCCCGGGGGACATTCAGTACTTC. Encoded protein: CASSNPPGDIQYF.

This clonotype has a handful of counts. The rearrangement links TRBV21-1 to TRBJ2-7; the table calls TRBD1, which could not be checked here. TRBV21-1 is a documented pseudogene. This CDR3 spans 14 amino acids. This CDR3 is CASSKGQGTYEQYF. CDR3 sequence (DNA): TGTGCCAGCAGCAAAGGACAGGGCACCTACGAGCAGTACTTC.

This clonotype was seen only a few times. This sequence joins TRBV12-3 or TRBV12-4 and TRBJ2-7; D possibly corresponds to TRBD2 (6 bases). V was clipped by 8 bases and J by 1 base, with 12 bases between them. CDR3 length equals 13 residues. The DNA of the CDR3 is TGTGCCAGCTGGAGGGGCGATTCCTACGAGCAGTACTTC. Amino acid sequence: CASWRGDSYEQYF.

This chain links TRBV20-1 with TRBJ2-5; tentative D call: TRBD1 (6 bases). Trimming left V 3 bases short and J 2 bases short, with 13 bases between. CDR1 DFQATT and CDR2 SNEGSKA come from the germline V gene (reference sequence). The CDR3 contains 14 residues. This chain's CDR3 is CSASLPGQQETQYF. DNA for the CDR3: TGCAGTGCTAGTCTCCCGGGACAACAAGAGACCCAGTACTTC.

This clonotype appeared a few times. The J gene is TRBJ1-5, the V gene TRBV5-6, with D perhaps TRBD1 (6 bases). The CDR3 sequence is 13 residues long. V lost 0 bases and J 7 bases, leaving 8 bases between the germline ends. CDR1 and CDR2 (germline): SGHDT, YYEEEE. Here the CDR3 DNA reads TGTGCCAGCAGCTTGGACAGGGCCCAGCCCCAGCATTTT. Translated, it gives CASSLDRAQPQHF. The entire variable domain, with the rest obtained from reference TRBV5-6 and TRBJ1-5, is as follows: DAGVTQSPTHLIKTRGQQVTLRCSPKSGHDTVSWYQQALGQGPQFIFQYYEEEERQRGNFPDRFSGHQFPNYSSELNVNALLLGDSALYLCASSLDRAQPQHFGDGTRLSIL.

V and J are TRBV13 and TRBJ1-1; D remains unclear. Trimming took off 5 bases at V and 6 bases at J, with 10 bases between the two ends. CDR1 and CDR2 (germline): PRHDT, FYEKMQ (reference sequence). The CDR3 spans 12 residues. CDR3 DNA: TGTGCCAGCAGCCGGACTCGCGCTGAAGCTTTCTTT. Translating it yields CASSRTRAEAFF.

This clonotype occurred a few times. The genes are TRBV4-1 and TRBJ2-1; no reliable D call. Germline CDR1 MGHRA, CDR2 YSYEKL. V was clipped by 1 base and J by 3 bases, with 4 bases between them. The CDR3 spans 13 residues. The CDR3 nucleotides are TGCGCCAGCAGCCAAGGGGACTACAATGAGCAGTTCTTC. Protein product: CASSQGDYNEQFF.

CDR3 in DNA: TGTGCCAGCAGCTTAGGAGAGCCCGGCCCAGGGGATGAGCAGTTCTTC. It encodes CASSLGEPGPGDEQFF. The rearrangement uses TRBV7-9 and TRBJ2-1; perhaps TRBD1 as D (6 bases). The ends were cut back, 1 base at V and 8 bases at J, with 18 bases in the middle. The CDR3 has 16 amino acids. Per the germline V gene, CDR1 is SEHNR and CDR2 is FQNEAQ (reference sequence).

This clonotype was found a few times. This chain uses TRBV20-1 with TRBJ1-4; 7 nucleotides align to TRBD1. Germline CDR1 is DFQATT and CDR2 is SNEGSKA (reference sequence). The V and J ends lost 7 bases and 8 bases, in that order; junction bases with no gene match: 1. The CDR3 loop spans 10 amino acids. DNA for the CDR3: TGCAGTGTCAGGGGGGAAAAACTGTTTTTT. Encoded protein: CSVRGEKLFF.

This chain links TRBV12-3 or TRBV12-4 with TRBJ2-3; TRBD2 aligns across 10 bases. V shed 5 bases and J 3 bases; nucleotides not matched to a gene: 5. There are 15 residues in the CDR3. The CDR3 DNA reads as TGTGCCAGCAGTCGAGCGGGGGGGCCGACAGATACGCAGTATTTT. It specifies CASSRAGGPTDTQYF.

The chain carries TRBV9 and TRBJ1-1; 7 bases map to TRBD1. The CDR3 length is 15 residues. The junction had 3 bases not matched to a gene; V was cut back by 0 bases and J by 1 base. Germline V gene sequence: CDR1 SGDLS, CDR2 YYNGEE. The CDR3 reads CASSVGGQPNTEAFF. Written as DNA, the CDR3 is TGTGCCAGCAGCGTAGGGGGACAGCCGAACACTGAAGCTTTCTTT.

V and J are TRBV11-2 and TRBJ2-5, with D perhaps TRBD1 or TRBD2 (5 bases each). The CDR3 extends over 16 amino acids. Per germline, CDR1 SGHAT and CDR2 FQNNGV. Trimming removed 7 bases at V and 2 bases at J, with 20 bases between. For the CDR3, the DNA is TGTGCCAGCACCCCAGGGAGTGGCTCATCTCAAGAGACCCAGTACTTC. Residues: CASTPGSGSSQETQYF.

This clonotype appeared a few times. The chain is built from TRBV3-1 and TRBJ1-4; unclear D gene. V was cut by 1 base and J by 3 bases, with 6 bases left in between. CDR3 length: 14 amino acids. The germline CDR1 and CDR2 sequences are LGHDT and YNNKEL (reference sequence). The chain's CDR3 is CASSQVIANEKLFF. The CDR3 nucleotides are TGTGCCAGCAGCCAAGTAATAGCTAATGAAAAACTGTTTTTT.

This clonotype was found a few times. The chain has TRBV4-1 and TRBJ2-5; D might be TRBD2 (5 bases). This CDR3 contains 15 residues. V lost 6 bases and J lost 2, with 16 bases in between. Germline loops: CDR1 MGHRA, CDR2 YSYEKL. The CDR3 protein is CASRRVHGLQETQYF. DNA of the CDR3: TGCGCCAGCAGAAGGGTTCATGGACTGCAAGAGACCCAGTACTTC.

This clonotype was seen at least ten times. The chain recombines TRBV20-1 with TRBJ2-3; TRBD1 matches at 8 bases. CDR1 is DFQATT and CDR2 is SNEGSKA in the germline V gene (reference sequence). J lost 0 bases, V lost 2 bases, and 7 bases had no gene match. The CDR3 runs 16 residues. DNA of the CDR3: TGCAGTGCTAGATTATCTACAGGGGGGAGCACAGATACGCAGTATTTT. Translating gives CSARLSTGGSTDTQYF.

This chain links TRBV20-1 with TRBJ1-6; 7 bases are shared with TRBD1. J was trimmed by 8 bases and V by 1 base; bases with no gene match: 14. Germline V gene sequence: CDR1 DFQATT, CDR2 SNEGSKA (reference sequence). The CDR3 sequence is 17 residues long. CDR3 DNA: TGCAGTGCTAGAGCCCACGACCGACAGGGTTTTGATTCACCCCTCCACTTT. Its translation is CSARAHDRQGFDSPLHF.

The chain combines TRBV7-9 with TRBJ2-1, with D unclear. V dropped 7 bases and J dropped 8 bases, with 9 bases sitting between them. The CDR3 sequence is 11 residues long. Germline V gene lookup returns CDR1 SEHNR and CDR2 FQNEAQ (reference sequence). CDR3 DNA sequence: TGTGCCAGCACCTCATGGGATGAGCAGTTCTTC. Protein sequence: CASTSWDEQFF.

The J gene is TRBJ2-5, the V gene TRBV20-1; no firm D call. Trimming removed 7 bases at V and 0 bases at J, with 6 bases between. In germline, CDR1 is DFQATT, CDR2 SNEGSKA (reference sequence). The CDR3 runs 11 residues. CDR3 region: CSGFYQETQYF. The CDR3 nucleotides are TGCAGTGGGTTTTACCAAGAGACCCAGTACTTC.

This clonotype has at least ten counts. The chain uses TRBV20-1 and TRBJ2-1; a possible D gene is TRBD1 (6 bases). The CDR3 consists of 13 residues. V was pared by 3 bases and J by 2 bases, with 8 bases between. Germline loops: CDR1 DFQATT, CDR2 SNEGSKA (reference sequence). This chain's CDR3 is CSASQGPYNEQFF. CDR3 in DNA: TGCAGTGCTAGTCAGGGGCCCTACAATGAGCAGTTCTTC.